Here is one T cell receptor beta chain with its context. The antigen it recognizes is unknown. The data originate from a study of control samples from healthy donors and cancer patients (dated by TCRdb to 2018 to 2020). V sheds 2 bases and J sheds 0 bases, leaving 8 bases between their ends. CDR1 SGHRS and CDR2 YFSETQ were looked up in the germline V gene. The CDR3 covers 14 residues, taking in both the cysteine and the phenylalanine. Only CDR3 DNA remains: 42 bases, in frame from the first base. Library method: the immunoSEQ multiplex PCR assay. TCRdb limited this immuneACCESS table to in-frame rearrangements with V and J called. A share of clones is missing; checked studies link under half to unresolved V genes, and the rest is unexplained. The table for this sample lists some 190,000 clones. The top ten constitute 2.2% of the sample.

The sequenced sample was blood. The rearranged segments are TRBV5-1 and TRBJ1-1, with TRBD1 as a weak D call on 5 bases. The sequence was obtained from a woman aged 30 to 39 in good health. The CDR3: CASSFRTLNTEAFF. The DNA reads as follows: TGCGCCAGCAGCTTCCGGACATTGAACACTGAAGCTTTCTTT.